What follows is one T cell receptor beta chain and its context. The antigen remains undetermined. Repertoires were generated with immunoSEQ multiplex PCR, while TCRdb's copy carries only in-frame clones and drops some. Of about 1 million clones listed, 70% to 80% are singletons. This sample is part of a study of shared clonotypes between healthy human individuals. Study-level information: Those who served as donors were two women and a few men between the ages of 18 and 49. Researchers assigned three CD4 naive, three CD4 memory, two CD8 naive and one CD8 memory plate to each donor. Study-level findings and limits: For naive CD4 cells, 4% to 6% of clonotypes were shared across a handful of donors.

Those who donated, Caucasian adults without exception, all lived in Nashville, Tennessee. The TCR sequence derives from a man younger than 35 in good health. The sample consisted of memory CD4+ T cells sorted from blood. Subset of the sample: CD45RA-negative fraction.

The CDR3 nucleotides are TGTGCCAGTGTTACGTACGGGGAGCAGTACTTC. Translation gives CASVTYGEQYF. The chain carries TRBV6-6 and TRBJ2-7; D is uncertain. Germline V CDR1 and CDR2: MNHNY, SVGAGI (reference sequence). The CDR3 consists of 11 residues. Trimming pared 9 bases from V and 7 bases from J, leaving 13 bases between.